Here is one T cell receptor beta chain with its context. The sample belongs to a study of CD8 T cells in Susac syndrome. When the RNA was reverse transcribed, random hexamers were used with an input of about 0.5 to 1 ug. TCRdb recomputed calls from the immunoSEQ multiplex PCR reads with MiXCR, one row per CDR3 protein. The table lists more than 150,000 distinct CDR3 sequences, roughly 94% of them singletons. The material sequenced was CD8+ T cells from PBMCs. The TCR comes from a human donor with multiple sclerosis.

This chain's CDR3 is CSAINTGIQETQYF. CDR3 nucleotides: TGCAGTGCCATTAACACCGGGATCCAAGAGACCCAGTACTTC. The rearrangement links TRBV20-1 to TRBJ2-5; D is perhaps TRBD2 (5 bases). V dropped 6 bases and J dropped 1 base, with 15 bases sitting between them. Germline CDR1 and CDR2: DFQATT and SNEGSKA (reference sequence). CDR3 length: 14 amino acids.